The entry below describes one TCR beta chain. The target antigen is unknown. This sample is drawn from a study of cytomegalovirus exposure and HLA in healthy donors. Overall study results and limits: An ancestry cluster, one associated with Asian ancestry, reportedly showed fewer N-insertions than the approximately 700-donor mean in a later analysis.

CDR1 and CDR2 from the germline V gene are MDHEN and SYDVKM. V shed 8 bases, J shed 6 bases, and the junction held 14 bases outside the gene matches. CDR3 length: 15 residues. The study ran its PCR with 60 Vbeta and 13 Jbeta primers. TCRdb's copy holds only in-frame clones and misses some; the assay was immunoSEQ multiplex PCR. The sample holds about 130,000 clones, about 79% seen once. What was sequenced was PBMCs. This chain joins TRBV28 and TRBJ1-2; TRBD1 agrees at 8 bases. The receptor was isolated from a man aged 50 or older in good health and CMV-seronegative. CDR3 DNA: TGTGCCAGCGGAGGCCAGGGGGCGATTTGGGATGGCTACACCTTC. Translating it yields CASGGQGAIWDGYTF.